The next 5 T cell receptor beta chains were all read from a single sample in a study of shared clonotypes between healthy human individuals. Method: immunoSEQ multiplex PCR; TCRdb's copy keeps in-frame clones and lacks some. The sample holds 2 million to 3 million clones, approximately 94% seen once. Sequenced sample: naive CD4+ T cells from PBMCs. The subset here: CD45RA+ positively selected. All receptors come from a man aged 18 to 30 in good health. Some clones in this sample may be carry-over from other donors' samples.

The chain joins TRBV7-9 to TRBJ2-2, with D perhaps TRBD2 (6 bases). The CDR3 is 14 amino acids. The germline CDR1 and CDR2 sequences are SEHNR and FQNEAQ (reference sequence). The V end was cut by 5 bases, the J end by 10 bases, with 17 bases between. CDR3 in amino acids: CASSPRLGAEELFF. CDR3 coding DNA: TGTGCCAGCAGCCCCCGACTAGGTGCAGAGGAGCTGTTTTTT.

This rearrangement joins TRBV7-9 to TRBJ2-7, with TRBD1 identical over 10 bases. V lost 5 bases to trimming and J lost 3 bases; unmatched junction nucleotides: 4. Looked up from germline, CDR1 is SEHNR and CDR2 is FQNEAQ (reference sequence). The CDR3 has 14 residues. CDR3 sequence reads: CASSPGQGFYEQYF. For the CDR3, the DNA is TGTGCCAGCAGCCCGGGACAGGGGTTCTACGAGCAGTACTTC.

The rearrangement joins TRBV28 to TRBJ2-7; tentative D call: TRBD1 (6 bases). Germline-derived CDR1 and CDR2 are MDHEN and SYDVKM. V gave up 5 bases and J gave up 7 bases, with 15 bases separating them. This CDR3 region has 13 residues. This CDR3 reads CASSQTQGYEQYF. The CDR3 coding sequence is TGTGCCAGCAGTCAAACACAGGGTTATGAGCAGTACTTC.

The chain links TRBV21-1 to TRBJ1-5. TRBV21-1 is a listed pseudogene. The CDR3 runs to 14 residues. CDR3 amino acids: CASTGAANFQPQHF. CDR3 coding DNA: TGTGCCAGCACCGGGGCAGCTAACTTTCAGCCCCAGCATTTT.

This chain joins TRBV2 and TRBJ2-2; possible D gene TRBD1, 6 bases. The CDR3 consists of 13 residues. V lost 5 bases and J 10 bases, leaving 14 bases between the germline ends. CDR1 is SNHLY and CDR2 is FYNNEI in the germline V gene. The CDR3 is CASSPQGYAELFF. The CDR3, as DNA: TGTGCCAGCAGTCCACAGGGTTACGCGGAGCTGTTTTTT.